A single sample is the source of the 2 T cell receptor beta chains below, sequenced in a study of blood T cell repertoires in COVID-19. The assay was immunoSEQ multiplex PCR, and TCRdb's table has in-frame clones only and misses some. The table records more than 70,000 clones, around 86% of them present only once. Sequencing input: peripheral blood. These receptors all stem from a man aged 45-60 years with active or convalescent COVID-19.

The chain couples TRBV3-1 (or the pseudogene TRBV3-2) to TRBJ1-3, with D possibly matching TRBD1 (5 bases). This CDR3 has 17 residues. Germline lookup yields CDR1 LGHDT and CDR2 YNNKEL (reference sequence). Trimming cost V 1 base and J 0 bases, with 13 bases left between them. CDR3 protein: CASSQASGGSSGNTIYF. The CDR3 DNA follows: TGTGCCAGCAGCCAAGCAAGTGGGGGGAGCTCTGGAAACACCATATATTTT.

V gene TRBV15 combines with J gene TRBJ2-7, with unresolved D. Germline CDR1 and CDR2: LNHNV and YYDKDF (reference sequence). CDR3 length equals 14 residues. Trimming cost V 0 bases and J 3 bases, with 9 bases left between them. The chain's CDR3 is CATSREQKRYEQYF. The DNA of the CDR3 is TGTGCCACCAGCAGAGAACAGAAACGCTACGAGCAGTACTTC.